Following are 15 T cell receptor beta chains from one sample sequenced in a study of CD8 T cells in Susac syndrome. RNA was extracted with the RNeasy kit, and a quantity of roughly 0.5 to 1 ug was reverse transcribed using random hexamers. TCRdb ran MiXCR on the immunoSEQ multiplex PCR reads and lists one entry per CDR3 protein. The table includes around 220,000 distinct CDR3 sequences, about 93% detected once. Sequences were obtained from CD8+ T cells from PBMCs. Receptors were obtained from a human donor with multiple sclerosis.

This clonotype appeared a single time. The rearrangement uses TRBV6-5 and TRBJ1-5, with no clear D. V dropped 6 bases and J dropped 5 bases, with 14 bases sitting between them. Germline V gene data show CDR1 as MNHEY and CDR2 as SVGAGI. There are 14 residues in the CDR3. Written as DNA, the CDR3 is TGTGCCAGCAGCCCGGGATACGGGGATCAGCCCCAGCATTTT. This codes for CASSPGYGDQPQHF.

This chain links TRBV7-9 with TRBJ1-4; D call uncertain. V lost 5 bases to trimming and J lost 7 bases, with 17 bases between them. Looked up from germline, CDR1 is SEHNR and CDR2 is FQNEAQ (reference sequence). The CDR3 has 15 residues. The chain's CDR3 is CASSPGPGYLEKLFF. CDR3 in DNA: TGTGCCAGCAGCCCCGGGCCGGGGTACCTTGAAAAACTGTTTTTT.

The chain employs TRBV2 and TRBJ1-1; TRBD1 matches 7 bases. The J segment lost 7 bases and the V segment lost 7 bases, leaving 9 bases of the junction unmatched. Germline V gene lookup returns CDR1 SNHLY and CDR2 FYNNEI. This CDR3 is built from 13 residues. The DNA for the CDR3 is TGTGCCAGCAAGACGATCGACAGGGTTGAAGCTTTCTTT. Protein sequence: CASKTIDRVEAFF.

The chain carries TRBV2 and TRBJ2-7, with TRBD2 as a possible D gene (5 bases). Germline V gene data show CDR1 as SNHLY and CDR2 as FYNNEI. This CDR3 is 15 amino acids long. V gave up 3 bases and J gave up 0 bases, with 12 bases separating them. CDR3 nucleotides: TGTGCCAGCAGTGAGTCGGGGAAGGGCTCCTACGAGCAGTACTTC. It encodes CASSESGKGSYEQYF.

The genes are TRBV12-3 or TRBV12-4 and TRBJ1-2; maybe TRBD1 (5 bases). Trimming removed 0 bases from V and 4 bases from J, with 9 bases in between. The CDR3 runs 14 residues. The CDR3 DNA is TGTGCCAGCAGTTTAGCGCACAGGCCCTATGGCTACACCTTC. Protein: CASSLAHRPYGYTF.

V is TRBV13 and J is TRBJ1-3, with 8 bases aligning to TRBD1. Germline CDR1 and CDR2: PRHDT and FYEKMQ (reference sequence). CDR3 length equals 15 residues. V dropped 6 bases and J dropped 6; count of bases not matched to a gene: 10. CDR3 sequence reads: CASSLTGQGENTIYF. CDR3 bases: TGTGCCAGCAGTTTAACCGGACAGGGAGAAAACACCATATATTTT.

This chain joins TRBV15 and TRBJ2-7; no clear D gene. Per the germline V gene, CDR1 is LNHNV and CDR2 is YYDKDF (reference sequence). The CDR3 length is 14 residues. Trimming shortened V by 8 bases and J by 1 base, and 15 bases separated the two germline ends. The CDR3 loop reads CATSGPRPSYEQYF. DNA of the CDR3: TGTGCCACCTCGGGCCCACGTCCTTCCTACGAGCAGTACTTC. Variable domain in full (rest from reference TRBV15 and TRBJ2-7): DAMVIQNPRYQVTQFGKPVTLSCSQTLNHNVMYWYQQKSSQAPKLLFHYYDKDFNNEADTPDNFQSRRPNTSFCFLDIRSPGLGDTAMYLCATSGPRPSYEQYFGPGTRLTVT.

The chain links TRBV20-1 to TRBJ2-2; no clear D. Germline V lookup: CDR1 DFQATT, CDR2 SNEGSKA (reference sequence). V gave up 6 bases and J gave up 2 bases, with 4 bases separating them. The CDR3 length is 11 residues. CDR3 loop: CSALNTGELFF. In nucleotides, the CDR3 is TGCAGTGCCCTCAACACCGGGGAGCTGTTTTTT.

The rearrangement uses TRBV9 and TRBJ2-2; 7 bases fit TRBD1. Germline-derived CDR1 and CDR2 are SGDLS and YYNGEE. The CDR3 has 15 residues. V gave up 2 bases and J gave up 6 bases; unmatched junction bases: 7. CDR3 in DNA: TGTGCCAGCAGCGTTGGGACAGAGGTTGCCGGGGAGCTGTTTTTT. Translation: CASSVGTEVAGELFF.

The V call is TRBV11-2, the J call TRBJ2-5; a weak D match, TRBD2 (6 bases). Trimming shortened V by 4 bases and J by 5 bases, and 23 bases separated the two germline ends. Per germline, CDR1 SGHAT and CDR2 FQNNGV. This CDR3 has 17 amino acids. CDR3 in amino acids: CASSSREDRLRRETQYF. The CDR3 region has the DNA TGTGCCAGCAGCTCAAGGGAGGACCGCCTCAGGCGGGAGACCCAGTACTTC. Full variable domain (remainder filled in from reference TRBV11-2 and TRBJ2-5): EAGVAQSPRYKIIEKRQSVAFWCNPISGHATLYWYQQILGQGPKLLIQFQNNGVVDDSQLPKDRFSAERLKGVDSTLKIQPAKLEDSAVYLCASSSREDRLRRETQYFGPGTRLLVL.

This clonotype was detected only once. The CDR3 here is CASSPGLSTDTQYF. Here the CDR3 DNA reads TGTGCCAGCTCACCCGGGCTCAGCACAGATACGCAGTATTTT. The chain is built from TRBV18 and TRBJ2-3; D ambiguous. Trimming left V 3 bases short and J 0 bases short, with 7 bases between. Germline CDR1 reads KGHSH; CDR2 reads LQKENI. CDR3 length: 14 amino acids.

This clonotype was observed a single time. The chain links TRBV25-1 to TRBJ2-1, with 10 positions matching TRBD2. The CDR3 has 15 residues. The germline V gene encodes CDR1 MGHDK and CDR2 SYGVNS. V dropped 3 bases and J dropped 4; count of bases not matched to a gene: 3. In nucleotides, the CDR3 is TGTGCCAGCAGTGAGCTAGCGGGAGTTTACAATGAGCAGTTCTTC. Its protein is CASSELAGVYNEQFF.

The chain has TRBV12-3 or TRBV12-4 and TRBJ2-1; possible D gene TRBD2, 6 bases. Trimming left V 2 bases short and J 2 bases short, with 10 bases between. CDR3 length: 15 amino acids. The CDR3 here is CASSLWAGPYNEQFF. For the CDR3, the DNA is TGTGCCAGCAGTTTATGGGCGGGACCCTACAATGAGCAGTTCTTC.

This chain joins TRBV7-8 and TRBJ2-3; 14 bases align to TRBD2. The CDR3 length is 16 residues. Germline CDR1 and CDR2: SGHVS and FQNEAQ. Trimming removed 4 bases from V and 6 bases from J; junction bases left unmatched: 6. The CDR3 spells CASSSRLAGGQDTQYF. In DNA form, the CDR3 reads TGTGCCAGCAGCTCCCGACTAGCGGGGGGGCAGGATACGCAGTATTTT.

The chain joins TRBV4-3 to TRBJ1-2; D ambiguous. Per germline, CDR1 LGHNA and CDR2 YSLEER. V lost 1 base and J 3 bases, leaving 6 bases between the germline ends. This CDR3 region has 13 residues. The CDR3 nucleotides are TGCGCCAGCAGCCAAGGCGAAGACTATGGCTACACCTTC. The encoded protein is CASSQGEDYGYTF.